A single sample is the source of the 25 T cell receptor beta chains below, sequenced in a study of blood T cell repertoires in COVID-19. Produced via immunoSEQ multiplex PCR; TCRdb's table is partial and in-frame only. The repertoire holds 120,000 to 150,000 clones, with roughly 87% as singletons. Sequenced: peripheral blood. These receptors came from a human donor in a cohort sampled during active COVID-19.

This chain links TRBV6-2 or TRBV6-3 with TRBJ2-3; 12 nucleotides line up with TRBD2. Germline V gene sequence: CDR1 MNHEY, CDR2 SVGEGT. The CDR3 is made up of 16 amino acids. Trimming at V came to 6 bases and at J to 2 bases, leaving 6 bases not matched to a gene. This CDR3 reads CASSPLAGGYTDTQYF. In DNA form, the CDR3 reads TGTGCCAGCAGCCCACTAGCGGGGGGCTACACAGATACGCAGTATTTT.

The chain recombines TRBV7-9 with TRBJ2-7; D uncertain. Germline V gives CDR1 SEHNR, CDR2 FQNEAQ (reference sequence). V lost 5 bases and J lost 0, with 11 bases in between. The CDR3 has 14 residues. CDR3 sequence reads: CASSPSLGSYEQYF. CDR3 in DNA: TGTGCCAGCAGCCCTTCGCTAGGCTCCTACGAGCAGTACTTC.

V is TRBV21-1 and J is TRBJ1-2; the DNA was not compared with TRBD1, the D call given in the table. TRBV21-1 counts as a pseudogene. CDR3 length: 14 amino acids. Here the CDR3 reads CASRIRTGTCGYTF. The CDR3 nucleotides read TGTGCCAGCAGGATTAGGACAGGGACTTGTGGCTACACCTTC.

The gene calls are TRBV2 and TRBJ1-2; D is unresolved. The CDR3 length is 12 residues. Trimming removed 7 bases from V and 5 bases from J, with 11 bases in between. CDR1 is SNHLY, CDR2 FYNNEI, per germline. CDR3 region: CASTLSEYGYTF. The DNA for the CDR3 is TGTGCCAGCACCCTTTCGGAGTATGGCTACACCTTC.

The J gene is TRBJ1-4, the V gene TRBV4-1; 7 bases match TRBD1. Germline assignment: CDR1 MGHRA and CDR2 YSYEKL. The CDR3 is made up of 16 amino acids. Trimming removed 3 bases from V and 8 bases from J; junction bases left unmatched: 12. The CDR3 sequence: CASSQGVRDSGEKLFF. Here the CDR3 DNA reads TGCGCCAGCAGCCAGGGTGTCCGGGACAGCGGAGAAAAACTGTTTTTT.

This sequence joins TRBV5-4 and TRBJ2-3, with TRBD2 matching over 9 bases. The V gene's germline CDR1 is SGHNT and CDR2 YYREEE (reference sequence). The CDR3 consists of 14 residues. V trimming: 3 bases; J trimming: 7 bases; junction bases outside the gene matches: 6. The CDR3 region has the DNA TGTGCCAGCAGCTCGGGTAGCGGGGGTAATACGCAGTATTTT. Its protein is CASSSGSGGNTQYF.

This chain connects TRBV5-1 to TRBJ2-1; 9 bases line up with TRBD2. V shed 4 bases and J 1 base; nucleotides not matched to a gene: 0. The germline V gene encodes CDR1 SGHRS and CDR2 YFSETQ. The CDR3 loop spans 14 amino acids. In nucleotides, the CDR3 is TGCGCCAGCAGCCTAGCGGGGTCCTACAATGAGCAGTTCTTC. Its protein product is CASSLAGSYNEQFF.

This rearrangement joins TRBV6-1 to TRBJ1-3, with 8 bases identical to TRBD1. The germline V gene encodes CDR1 MNHNS and CDR2 SASEGT. The V segment lost 3 bases and the J segment 5 bases; nucleotides outside the gene matches: 3. The CDR3 runs 14 residues. CDR3 residues: CASSEGRGRNTIYF. In DNA, the CDR3 is TGTGCCAGCAGTGAGGGCAGGGGGCGAAACACCATATATTTT.

This chain connects TRBV11-1 to TRBJ2-5, with 7 bases that match TRBD2. The CDR3 has 15 amino acids. From germline, CDR1 is SGHAT and CDR2 FQDESV (reference sequence). The V and J ends lost 5 bases and 1 base, in that order; junction bases with no gene match: 7. The CDR3 loop is CASSHRGVPQETQYF. The CDR3 nucleotides read TGTGCCAGCAGCCACCGGGGGGTCCCCCAAGAGACCCAGTACTTC. The full variable domain, its missing parts supplied by reference TRBV11-1 and TRBJ2-5, is EAEVAQSPRYKITEKSQAVAFWCDPISGHATLYWYRQILGQGPELLVQFQDESVVDDSQLPKDRFSAERLKGVDSTLKIQPAELGDSAMYLCASSHRGVPQETQYFGPGTRLLVL.

In its sample, this clone was seen a few times. J is TRBJ1-1 and V is TRBV19, with 7 bases aligning to TRBD1. Germline loops: CDR1 LNHDA, CDR2 SQIVND (reference sequence). This CDR3 region has 16 residues. V lost 5 bases, J lost 1 base, and 10 bases stayed unmatched. The CDR3 bases are TGTGCCAGTAGTCTTCTGACAGGGACGGGGAACACTGAAGCTTTCTTT. This translates into CASSLLTGTGNTEAFF.

V usage is TRBV19 and J usage is TRBJ1-3, with D possibly matching TRBD1 (5 bases). V was clipped by 5 bases and J by 0 bases, with 8 bases between them. Germline CDR1 reads LNHDA; CDR2 reads SQIVND (reference sequence). The CDR3 is 14 amino acids. The CDR3 spells CASSAGRSGNTIYF. The CDR3 DNA reads TGTGCCAGTAGTGCGGGACGCTCTGGAAACACCATATATTTT.

V and J are TRBV7-9 and TRBJ2-7; D perhaps matches TRBD2 (6 bases). The germline V and J ends were trimmed by 2 bases and 0 bases, with 8 bases remaining between them. Per germline, CDR1 SEHNR and CDR2 FQNEAQ (reference sequence). The CDR3 has 14 residues. CDR3 sequence reads: CASSLRGGSYEQYF. The CDR3 region has the DNA TGTGCCAGCAGCTTAAGGGGAGGCTCCTACGAGCAGTACTTC.

The chain couples TRBV6-5 to TRBJ1-2; 8 nucleotides agree with TRBD1. The V gene's germline CDR1 is MNHEY and CDR2 SVGAGI. CDR3 length equals 15 residues. The J segment lost 8 bases and the V segment lost 6 bases, leaving 14 bases of the junction unmatched. Written as DNA, the CDR3 is TGTGCCAGCAGCCTAGATGGACAGGGCAAGTACGGCTACACCTTC. Residues: CASSLDGQGKYGYTF.

This clone was seen more than once but under ten times. This chain uses TRBV30 with TRBJ1-6; D not resolved. Trimming stripped 7 bases from V and 7 bases from J, with 17 bases between. The germline gives CDR1 GTSNPN, CDR2 SVGIG (reference sequence). The CDR3 has 14 residues. DNA of the CDR3: TGTGCCTACTCATCCGGGAACCCGAATTCACCCCTCCACTTT. Translating it yields CAYSSGNPNSPLHF. Combining the CDR3 with reference TRBV30 and TRBJ1-6 gives the whole variable domain SQTIHQWPATLVQPVGSPLSLECTVEGTSNPNLYWYRQAAGRGLQLLFYSVGIGQISSEVPQNLSASRPQDRQFILSSKKLLLSDSGFYLCAYSSGNPNSPLHFGNGTRLTVT.

The chain couples TRBV7-6 to TRBJ1-5; possible D gene TRBD1, 5 bases. Germline assignment: CDR1 SGHVS and CDR2 FNYEAQ. With 4 bases removed from V and 4 bases from J, the gap between germline ends came to 14 bases. This CDR3 has 15 amino acids. Here the CDR3 reads CASSSEPGTNQPQHF. In DNA, the CDR3 is TGTGCCAGCAGCTCTGAACCGGGGACTAATCAGCCCCAGCATTTT.

This chain joins TRBV25-1 and TRBJ2-2, with TRBD1 matching 9 bases. After removal of 2 bases from V and 4 bases from J, the junction contained 2 bases not matched to a gene. CDR1 is MGHDK and CDR2 is SYGVNS in the germline V gene. This CDR3 is 15 amino acids long. The CDR3 is CASSEGTGRTGELFF. In nucleotides, the CDR3 is TGTGCCAGCAGTGAAGGGACAGGGCGCACCGGGGAGCTGTTTTTT.

This clone was picked up one time. The chain employs TRBV5-1 and TRBJ1-3, with D possibly matching TRBD1 (5 bases). Germline loops: CDR1 SGHRS, CDR2 YFSETQ. V lost 0 bases, J lost 4 bases, and 11 bases lay in between. CDR3 length: 15 residues. The CDR3 spells CASSLAAGEGNTIYF. The CDR3 DNA reads TGCGCCAGCAGCTTGGCCGCGGGGGAGGGAAACACCATATATTTT.

This clone was seen just once. The chain employs TRBV27 and TRBJ2-7; 9 bases map to TRBD1. CDR3 size: 14 residues. Germline V gene sequence: CDR1 MNHEY, CDR2 SMNVEV (reference sequence). V lost 5 bases, J lost 2 bases, and 4 bases stayed unmatched. CDR3 loop: CASSRQGEAYEQYF. Here the CDR3 DNA reads TGTGCCAGCAGTCGACAGGGGGAGGCCTACGAGCAGTACTTC.

The count of this clone is one. Written as DNA, the CDR3 is TGTGCCAGTAGTATCCAAGCGGGGGGGCCCAATGAGCAGTTCTTC. It specifies CASSIQAGGPNEQFF. The V call is TRBV19, the J call TRBJ2-1; 10 bases line up with TRBD2. This CDR3 is built from 15 residues. The J segment lost 6 bases and the V segment lost 3 bases, leaving 5 bases of the junction unmatched. Germline V gene data show CDR1 as LNHDA and CDR2 as SQIVND (reference sequence).

V usage is TRBV19 and J usage is TRBJ1-1; 8 nucleotides line up with TRBD1. The CDR3 runs to 14 residues. Germline CDR1 is LNHDA and CDR2 is SQIVND (reference sequence). Trimming removed 6 bases from V and 5 bases from J; junction bases left unmatched: 8. The CDR3 is CASSQDRGSTEAFF. In DNA form, the CDR3 reads TGTGCCAGTAGCCAAGACAGGGGAAGTACTGAAGCTTTCTTT.

The gene calls are TRBV7-2 and TRBJ1-2; 7 bases map to TRBD1. Germline CDR1 SGHTA, CDR2 FQGNSA. The CDR3 consists of 14 residues. V lost 1 base and J lost 3; bases outside the gene matches: 2. The CDR3 spells CASSLGGTDYGYTF. The CDR3 region has the DNA TGTGCCAGCAGCTTAGGTGGGACAGACTATGGCTACACCTTC.

V is TRBV2 and J is TRBJ2-3; TRBD2 is a possible D gene (6 bases). CDR3 length: 15 amino acids. The V and J ends lost 6 bases and 3 bases respectively, with 16 bases between them. CDR1 is SNHLY and CDR2 is FYNNEI in the germline V gene. Here the CDR3 reads CASRWGGISTDTQYF. DNA of the CDR3: TGTGCCAGCAGGTGGGGCGGGATATCGACAGATACGCAGTATTTT.

V and J are TRBV3-1 (or the pseudogene TRBV3-2) and TRBJ1-1; tentatively, D is TRBD1 (6 bases). V lost 2 bases, J lost 6 bases, and 16 bases lay in between. Germline CDR1 and CDR2: LGHDT and YNNKEL (reference sequence). The CDR3 loop spans 15 amino acids. The CDR3 coding sequence is TGTGCCAGCAGCCAAAACAGGGAGGGGCCGCCTGAAGCTTTCTTT. As protein: CASSQNREGPPEAFF.

This rearrangement joins TRBV12-3 or TRBV12-4 to TRBJ1-2; no clear D gene. This CDR3 is 13 amino acids long. V was clipped by 4 bases and J by 4 bases, with 10 bases between them. This CDR3 is CASSSMGIYGYTF. The DNA for the CDR3 is TGTGCCAGCAGTTCCATGGGCATCTATGGCTACACCTTC.

The chain uses TRBV27 and TRBJ2-7, with TRBD2 identical over 8 bases. The CDR3 totals 15 residues. V gave up 2 bases and J gave up 5 bases; unmatched junction bases: 8. Germline V CDR1 and CDR2: MNHEY, SMNVEV (reference sequence). CDR3 residues: CASSLLRGVADEQYF. The CDR3, as DNA: TGTGCCAGCAGTTTACTGCGGGGGGTTGCCGACGAGCAGTACTTC.